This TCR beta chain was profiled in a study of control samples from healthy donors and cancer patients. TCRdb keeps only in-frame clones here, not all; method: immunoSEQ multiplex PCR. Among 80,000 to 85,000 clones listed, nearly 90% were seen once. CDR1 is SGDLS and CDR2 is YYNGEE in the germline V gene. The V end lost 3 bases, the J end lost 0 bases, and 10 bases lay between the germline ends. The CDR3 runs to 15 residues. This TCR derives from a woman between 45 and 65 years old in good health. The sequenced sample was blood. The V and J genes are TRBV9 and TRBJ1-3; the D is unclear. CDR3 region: CASSDGRSSGNTIYF. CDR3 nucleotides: TGTGCCAGCAGCGATGGACGGAGCTCTGGAAACACCATATATTTT. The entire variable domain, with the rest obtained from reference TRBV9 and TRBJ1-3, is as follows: DSGVTQTPKHLITATGQRVTLRCSPRSGDLSVYWYQQSLDQGLQFLIQYYNGEERAKGNILERFSAQQFPDLHSELNLSSLELGDSALYFCASSDGRSSGNTIYFGEGSWLTVV.